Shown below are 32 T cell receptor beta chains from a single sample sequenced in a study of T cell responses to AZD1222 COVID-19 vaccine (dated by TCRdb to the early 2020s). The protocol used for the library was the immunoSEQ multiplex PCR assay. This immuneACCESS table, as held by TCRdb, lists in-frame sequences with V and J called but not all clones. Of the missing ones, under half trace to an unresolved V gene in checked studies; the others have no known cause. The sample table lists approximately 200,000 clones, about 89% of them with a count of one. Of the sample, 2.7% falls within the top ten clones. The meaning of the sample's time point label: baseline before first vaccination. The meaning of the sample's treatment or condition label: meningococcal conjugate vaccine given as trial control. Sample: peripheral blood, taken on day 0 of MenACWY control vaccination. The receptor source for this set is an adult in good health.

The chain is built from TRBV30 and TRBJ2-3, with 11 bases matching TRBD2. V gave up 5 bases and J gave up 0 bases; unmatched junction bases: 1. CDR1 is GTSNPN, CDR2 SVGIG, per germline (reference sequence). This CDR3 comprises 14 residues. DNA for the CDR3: TGTGCCTGGGGACTAGCGGGTAGCACAGATACGCAGTATTTT. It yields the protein CAWGLAGSTDTQYF.

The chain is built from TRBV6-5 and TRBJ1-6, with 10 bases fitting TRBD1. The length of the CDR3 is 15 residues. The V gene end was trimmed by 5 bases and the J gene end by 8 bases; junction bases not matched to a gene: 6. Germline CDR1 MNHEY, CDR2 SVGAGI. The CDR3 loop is CASSLTGTGDSPLHF. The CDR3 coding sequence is TGTGCCAGCAGTCTAACCGGGACAGGGGATTCACCCCTCCACTTT.

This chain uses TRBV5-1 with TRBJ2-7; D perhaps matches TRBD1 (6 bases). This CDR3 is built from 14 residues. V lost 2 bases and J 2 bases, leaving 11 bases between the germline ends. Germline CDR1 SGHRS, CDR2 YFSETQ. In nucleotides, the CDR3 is TGCGCCAGCAGCTTCGACAGACAGGCCTACGAGCAGTACTTC. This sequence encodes CASSFDRQAYEQYF.

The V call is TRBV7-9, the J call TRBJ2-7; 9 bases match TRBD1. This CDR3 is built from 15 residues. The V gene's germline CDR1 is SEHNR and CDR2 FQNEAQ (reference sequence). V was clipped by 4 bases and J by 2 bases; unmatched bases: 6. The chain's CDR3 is CASSSRDRAPYEQYF. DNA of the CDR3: TGTGCCAGCAGCTCCCGGGACAGGGCCCCCTACGAGCAGTACTTC.

The CDR3 reads CASSPWGGGNYEQYF. DNA for the CDR3: TGTGCCAGCAGTCCTTGGGGTGGCGGAAACTACGAGCAGTACTTC. The chain is built from TRBV2 and TRBJ2-7; D ambiguous. Germline V lookup: CDR1 SNHLY, CDR2 FYNNEI. Trimming cost V 5 bases and J 3 bases, with 17 bases left between them. The CDR3 is 15 amino acids. The complete variable domain, with remaining parts taken from reference TRBV2 and TRBJ2-7, reads EPEVTQTPSHQVTQMGQEVILRCVPISNHLYFYWYRQILGQKVEFLVSFYNNEISEKSEIFDDQFSVERPDGSNFTLKIRSTKLEDSAMYFCASSPWGGGNYEQYFGPGTRLTVT.

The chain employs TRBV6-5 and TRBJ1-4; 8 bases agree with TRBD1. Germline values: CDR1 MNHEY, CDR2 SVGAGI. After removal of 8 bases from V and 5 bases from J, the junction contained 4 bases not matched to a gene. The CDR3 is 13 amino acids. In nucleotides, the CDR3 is TGTGCCAGCCGTCGACAGGGGAATGAAAAACTGTTTTTT. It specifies CASRRQGNEKLFF.

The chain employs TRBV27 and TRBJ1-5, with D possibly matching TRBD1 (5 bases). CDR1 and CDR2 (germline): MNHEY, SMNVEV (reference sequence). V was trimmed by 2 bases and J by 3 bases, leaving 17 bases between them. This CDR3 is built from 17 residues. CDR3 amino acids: CASSLRRPGASNQPQHF. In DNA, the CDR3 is TGTGCCAGCAGTTTACGGCGGCCTGGGGCGTCCAATCAGCCCCAGCATTTT.

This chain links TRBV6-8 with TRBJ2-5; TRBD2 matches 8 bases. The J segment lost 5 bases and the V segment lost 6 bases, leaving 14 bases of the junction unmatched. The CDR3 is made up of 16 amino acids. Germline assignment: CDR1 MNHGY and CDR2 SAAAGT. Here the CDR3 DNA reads TGTGCCAGCAGCAGGGAGGGACTAGTGAGTTGGGAGACCCAGTACTTC. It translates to CASSREGLVSWETQYF.

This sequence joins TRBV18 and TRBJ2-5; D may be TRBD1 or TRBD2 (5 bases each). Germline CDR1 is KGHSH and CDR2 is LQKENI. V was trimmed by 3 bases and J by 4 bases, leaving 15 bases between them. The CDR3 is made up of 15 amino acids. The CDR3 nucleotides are TGTGCCAGCTCACCCCAGACAGAGGCGGGAGAGACCCAGTACTTC. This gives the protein CASSPQTEAGETQYF.

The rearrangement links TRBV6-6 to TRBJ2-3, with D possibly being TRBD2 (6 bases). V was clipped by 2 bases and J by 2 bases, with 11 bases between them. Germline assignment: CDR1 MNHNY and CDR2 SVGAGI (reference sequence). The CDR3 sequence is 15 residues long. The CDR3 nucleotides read TGTGCCAGCAGTTACCGGGACTTCACCACAGATACGCAGTATTTT. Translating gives CASSYRDFTTDTQYF.

CDR3 nucleotide sequence: TGTGCCAGCAGCCCTATCCCGGTCAGAGGTTCCTACGAGCAGTACTTC. It is translated as CASSPIPVRGSYEQYF. V gene TRBV7-2 combines with J gene TRBJ2-7; no clear D. The V gene's germline CDR1 is SGHTA and CDR2 FQGNSA. Trimming left V 5 bases short and J 1 base short, with 18 bases between. CDR3 length equals 16 residues.

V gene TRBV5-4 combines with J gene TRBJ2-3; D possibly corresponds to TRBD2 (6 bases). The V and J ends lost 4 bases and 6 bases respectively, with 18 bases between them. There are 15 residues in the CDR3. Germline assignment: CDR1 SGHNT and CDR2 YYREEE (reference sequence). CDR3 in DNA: TGTGCCAGCAGCAAGCAGGCGGGGACGTCCGATACGCAGTATTTT. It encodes CASSKQAGTSDTQYF.

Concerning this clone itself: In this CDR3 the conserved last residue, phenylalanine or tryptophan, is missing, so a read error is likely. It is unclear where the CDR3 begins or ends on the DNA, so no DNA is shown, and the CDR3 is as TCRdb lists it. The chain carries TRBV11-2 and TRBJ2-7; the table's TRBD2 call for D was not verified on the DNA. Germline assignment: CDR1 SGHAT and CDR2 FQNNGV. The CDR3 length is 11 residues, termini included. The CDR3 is CASSTGVGLKI.

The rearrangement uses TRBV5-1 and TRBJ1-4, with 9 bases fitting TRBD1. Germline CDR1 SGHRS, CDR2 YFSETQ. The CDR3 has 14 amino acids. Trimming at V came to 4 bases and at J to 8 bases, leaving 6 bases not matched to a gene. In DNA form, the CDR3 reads TGCGCCAGCAGCCAACAGGGGGCGGGGGAAAAACTGTTTTTT. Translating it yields CASSQQGAGEKLFF. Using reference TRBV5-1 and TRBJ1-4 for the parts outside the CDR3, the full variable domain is KAGVTQTPRYLIKTRGQQVTLSCSPISGHRSVSWYQQTPGQGLQFLFEYFSETQRNKGNFPGRFSGRQFSNSRSEMNVSTLELGDSALYLCASSQQGAGEKLFFGSGTQLSVL.

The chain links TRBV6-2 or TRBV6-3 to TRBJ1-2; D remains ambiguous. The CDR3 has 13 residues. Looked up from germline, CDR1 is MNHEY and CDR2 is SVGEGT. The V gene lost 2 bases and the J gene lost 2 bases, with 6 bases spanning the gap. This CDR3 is CASSYASNYGYTF. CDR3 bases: TGTGCCAGCAGTTACGCCAGCAACTATGGCTACACCTTC.

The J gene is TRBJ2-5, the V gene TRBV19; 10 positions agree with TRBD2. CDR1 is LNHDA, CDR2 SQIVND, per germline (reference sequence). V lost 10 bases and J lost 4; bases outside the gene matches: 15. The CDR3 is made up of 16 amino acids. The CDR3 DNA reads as TGTGCCACTCAAAAGAGCGGGAGGGCCTTCGGAGAGACCCAGTACTTC. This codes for CATQKSGRAFGETQYF. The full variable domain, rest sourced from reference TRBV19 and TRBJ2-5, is DGGITQSPKYLFRKEGQNVTLSCEQNLNHDAMYWYRQDPGQGLRLIYYSQIVNDFQKGDIAEGYSVSREKKESFPLTVTSAQKNPTAFYLCATQKSGRAFGETQYFGPGTRLLVL.

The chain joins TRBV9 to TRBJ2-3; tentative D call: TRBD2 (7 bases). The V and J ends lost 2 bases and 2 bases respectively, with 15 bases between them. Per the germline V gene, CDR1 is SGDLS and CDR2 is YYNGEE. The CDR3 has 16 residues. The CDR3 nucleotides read TGTGCCAGCAGCGTGGAGGGGGGGCCCTCCACAGATACGCAGTATTTT. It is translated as CASSVEGGPSTDTQYF.

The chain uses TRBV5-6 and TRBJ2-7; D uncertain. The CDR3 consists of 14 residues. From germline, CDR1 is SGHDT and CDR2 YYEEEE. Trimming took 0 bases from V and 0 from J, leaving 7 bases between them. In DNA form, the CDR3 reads TGTGCCAGCAGCTTGGGCCCCAGCTCCTACGAGCAGTACTTC. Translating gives CASSLGPSSYEQYF.

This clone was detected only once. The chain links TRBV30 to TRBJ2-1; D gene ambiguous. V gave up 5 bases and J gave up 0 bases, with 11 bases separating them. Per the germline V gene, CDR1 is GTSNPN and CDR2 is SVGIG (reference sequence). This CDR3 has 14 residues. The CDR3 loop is CAWGQPGSYNEQFF. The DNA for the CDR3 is TGTGCCTGGGGGCAGCCGGGCTCCTACAATGAGCAGTTCTTC.

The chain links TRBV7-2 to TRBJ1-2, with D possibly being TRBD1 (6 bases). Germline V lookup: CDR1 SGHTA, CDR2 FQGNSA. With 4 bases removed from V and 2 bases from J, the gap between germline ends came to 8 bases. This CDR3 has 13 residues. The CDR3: CASSSGGNYGYTF. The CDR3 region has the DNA TGTGCCAGCAGCTCCGGGGGCAACTATGGCTACACCTTC.

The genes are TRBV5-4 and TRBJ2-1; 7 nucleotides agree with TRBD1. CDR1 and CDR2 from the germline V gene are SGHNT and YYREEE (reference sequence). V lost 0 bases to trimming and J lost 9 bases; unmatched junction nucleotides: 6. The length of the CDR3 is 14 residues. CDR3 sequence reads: CASSLGAGGGEQFF. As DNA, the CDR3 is TGTGCCAGCAGCTTGGGCGCAGGGGGTGGTGAGCAGTTCTTC.

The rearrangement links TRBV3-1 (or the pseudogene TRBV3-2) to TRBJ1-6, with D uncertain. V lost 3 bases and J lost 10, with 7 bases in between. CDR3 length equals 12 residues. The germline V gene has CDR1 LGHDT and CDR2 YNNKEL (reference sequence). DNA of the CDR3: TGTGCCAGCAGCCAGAGGTCCTCACCCCTCCACTTT. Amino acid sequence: CASSQRSSPLHF.

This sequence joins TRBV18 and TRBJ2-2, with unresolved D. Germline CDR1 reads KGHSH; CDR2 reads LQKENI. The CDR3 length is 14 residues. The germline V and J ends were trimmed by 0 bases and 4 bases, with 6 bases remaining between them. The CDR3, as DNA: TGTGCCAGCTCACCACCGGCCGGCACCGGGGAGCTGTTTTTT. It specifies CASSPPAGTGELFF. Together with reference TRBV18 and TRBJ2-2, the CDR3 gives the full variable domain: NAGVMQNPRHLVRRRGQEARLRCSPMKGHSHVYWYRQLPEEGLKFMVYLQKENIIDESGMPKERFSAEFPKEGPSILRIQQVVRGDSAAYFCASSPPAGTGELFFGEGSRLTVL.

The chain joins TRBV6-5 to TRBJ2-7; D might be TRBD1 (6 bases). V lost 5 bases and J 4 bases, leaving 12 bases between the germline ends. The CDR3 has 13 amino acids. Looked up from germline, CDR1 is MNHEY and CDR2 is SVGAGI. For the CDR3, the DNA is TGTGCCAGCAGTCCAGGACAGTTTTACGAGCAGTACTTC. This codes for CASSPGQFYEQYF.

CDR3: CAGSGGDRGLGTEAFF. In DNA, the CDR3 is TGTGCCGGATCCGGTGGGGACAGGGGGCTTGGCACTGAAGCTTTCTTT. The chain combines TRBV30 with TRBJ1-1, with 12 nucleotides matching TRBD1. This CDR3 contains 16 residues. The germline V gene has CDR1 GTSNPN and CDR2 SVGIG (reference sequence). Trimming cost V 8 bases and J 4 bases; bases outside gene matches: 14. Using reference TRBV30 and TRBJ1-1 for the parts outside the CDR3, the full variable domain is SQTIHQWPATLVQPVGSPLSLECTVEGTSNPNLYWYRQAAGRGLQLLFYSVGIGQISSEVPQNLSASRPQDRQFILSSKKLLLSDSGFYLCAGSGGDRGLGTEAFFGQGTRLTVV.

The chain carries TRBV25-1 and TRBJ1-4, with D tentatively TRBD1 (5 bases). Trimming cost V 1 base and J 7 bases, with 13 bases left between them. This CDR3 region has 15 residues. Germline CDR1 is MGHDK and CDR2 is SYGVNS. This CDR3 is CASSESGSGGEKLFF. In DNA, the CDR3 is TGTGCCAGCAGTGAATCGGGCAGCGGGGGTGAAAAACTGTTTTTT. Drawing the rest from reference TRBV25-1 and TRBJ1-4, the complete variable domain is EADIYQTPRYLVIGTGKKITLECSQTMGHDKMYWYQQDPGMELHLIHYSYGVNSTEKGDLSSESTVSRIRTEHFPLTLESARPSHTSQYLCASSESGSGGEKLFFGSGTQLSVL.

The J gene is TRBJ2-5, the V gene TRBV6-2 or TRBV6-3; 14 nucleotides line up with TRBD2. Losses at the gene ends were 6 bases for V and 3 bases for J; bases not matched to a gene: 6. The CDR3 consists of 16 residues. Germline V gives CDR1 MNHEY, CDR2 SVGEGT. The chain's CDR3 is CASSRGLAGGEETQYF. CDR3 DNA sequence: TGTGCCAGCAGCCGCGGACTAGCGGGGGGCGAAGAGACCCAGTACTTC.

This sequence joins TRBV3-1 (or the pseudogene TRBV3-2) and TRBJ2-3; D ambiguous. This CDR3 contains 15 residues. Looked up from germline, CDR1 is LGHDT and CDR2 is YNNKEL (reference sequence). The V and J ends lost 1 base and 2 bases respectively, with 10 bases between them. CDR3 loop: CASSQVAPTTDTQYF. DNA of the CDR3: TGTGCCAGCAGCCAAGTGGCACCCACCACAGATACGCAGTATTTT.

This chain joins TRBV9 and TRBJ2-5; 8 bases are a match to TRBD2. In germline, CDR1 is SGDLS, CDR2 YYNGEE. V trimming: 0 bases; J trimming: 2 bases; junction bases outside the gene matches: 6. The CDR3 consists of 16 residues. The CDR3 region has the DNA TGTGCCAGCAGCGTAGATCGGGCGGGAGGTCAAGAGACCCAGTACTTC. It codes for CASSVDRAGGQETQYF.

This CDR3 is CASSQGQGTEAFF. Here the CDR3 DNA reads TGTGCCAGCAGTCAGGGACAGGGAACTGAAGCTTTCTTT. This chain links TRBV6-5 with TRBJ1-1, with 9 bases identical to TRBD1. The CDR3 runs to 13 residues. CDR1 and CDR2 (germline): MNHEY, SVGAGI. V dropped 5 bases and J dropped 5; count of bases not matched to a gene: 3.

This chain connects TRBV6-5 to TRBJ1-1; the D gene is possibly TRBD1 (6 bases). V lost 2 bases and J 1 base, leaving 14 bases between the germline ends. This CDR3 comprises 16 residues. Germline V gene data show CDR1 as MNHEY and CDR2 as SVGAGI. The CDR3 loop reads CASSYSAGAENTEAFF. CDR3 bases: TGTGCCAGCAGTTACAGTGCAGGGGCGGAGAACACTGAAGCTTTCTTT.

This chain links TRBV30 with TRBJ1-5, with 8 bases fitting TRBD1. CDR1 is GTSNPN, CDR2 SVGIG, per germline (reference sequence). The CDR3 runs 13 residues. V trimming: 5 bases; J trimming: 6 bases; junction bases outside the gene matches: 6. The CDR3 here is CAWSQGAGQPQHF. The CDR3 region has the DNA TGTGCCTGGTCTCAGGGGGCAGGTCAGCCCCAGCATTTT.